This T cell receptor beta chain originates from a study of blood T cell repertoires in COVID-19. Across the whole study: PBMCs, B-cell-depleted T cells, or T cells were the source of the cDNA or gDNA that made up the material.

Turning to this clone: Other DNA sequences within the sample encode an identical CDR3.

Followed longitudinally, the Seattle patients had been enrolled during active infection. J lost 1 base, V lost 2 bases, and 1 base had no gene match. The CDR3 spans 14 residues. Germline-derived CDR1 and CDR2 are SGDLS and YYNGEE. Study processing details: Estimation of nucleated cell counts was performed using reference gene primer amplification. Profiled with immunoSEQ multiplex PCR; TCRdb holds only in-frame clones, not every one. V, J and clone size are taken as reported in that table, and D and trimming were inferred from the DNA itself. The repertoire consists of 200,000 to 250,000 clones, with 83% occurring once and the leading ten covering around 1.3%.

This receptor was identified in a woman between 25 and 40 years old with COVID-19, enrolled during active disease. This chain uses TRBV9 with TRBJ2-5; TRBD2 agrees at 8 bases. Material: peripheral blood. The DNA of the CDR3 is TGTGCCAGCAGCGTCAGCGGGAGCCAAGAGACCCAGTACTTC. Amino acid sequence: CASSVSGSQETQYF. Using reference TRBV9 and TRBJ2-5 for the parts outside the CDR3, the full variable domain is DSGVTQTPKHLITATGQRVTLRCSPRSGDLSVYWYQQSLDQGLQFLIQYYNGEERAKGNILERFSAQQFPDLHSELNLSSLELGDSALYFCASSVSGSQETQYFGPGTRLLVL.